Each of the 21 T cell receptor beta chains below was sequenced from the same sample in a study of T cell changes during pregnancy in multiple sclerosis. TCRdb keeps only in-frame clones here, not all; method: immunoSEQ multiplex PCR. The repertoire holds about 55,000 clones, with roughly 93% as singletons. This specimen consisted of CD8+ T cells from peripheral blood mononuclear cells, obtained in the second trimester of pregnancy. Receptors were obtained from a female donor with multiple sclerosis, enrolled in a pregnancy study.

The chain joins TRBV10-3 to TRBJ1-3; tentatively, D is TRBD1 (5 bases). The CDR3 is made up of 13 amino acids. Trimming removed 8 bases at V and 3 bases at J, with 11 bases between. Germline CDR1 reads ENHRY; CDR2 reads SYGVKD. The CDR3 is CAIGGDHGNTIYF. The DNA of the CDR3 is TGTGCCATCGGAGGGGACCATGGAAACACCATATATTTT.

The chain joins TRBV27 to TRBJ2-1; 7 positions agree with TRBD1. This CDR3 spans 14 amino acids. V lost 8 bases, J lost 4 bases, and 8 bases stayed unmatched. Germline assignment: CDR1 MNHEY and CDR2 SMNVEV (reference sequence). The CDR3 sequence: CASATGQRYNEQFF. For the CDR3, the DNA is TGTGCCAGCGCCACGGGACAGAGATACAATGAGCAGTTCTTC.

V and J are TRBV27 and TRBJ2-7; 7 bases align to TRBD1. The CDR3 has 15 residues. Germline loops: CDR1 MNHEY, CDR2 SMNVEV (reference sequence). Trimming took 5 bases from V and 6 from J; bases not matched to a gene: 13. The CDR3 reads CASSRSGTALPEQYF. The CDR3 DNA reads TGTGCCAGCAGTCGCTCCGGGACAGCCCTACCCGAGCAGTACTTC.

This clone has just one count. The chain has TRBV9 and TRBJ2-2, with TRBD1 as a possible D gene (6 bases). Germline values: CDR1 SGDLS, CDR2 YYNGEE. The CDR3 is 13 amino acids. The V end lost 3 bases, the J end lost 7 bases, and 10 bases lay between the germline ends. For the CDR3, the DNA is TGTGCCAGCAGCGCACCAGGGGTCGGGGAGCTGTTTTTT. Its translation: CASSAPGVGELFF.

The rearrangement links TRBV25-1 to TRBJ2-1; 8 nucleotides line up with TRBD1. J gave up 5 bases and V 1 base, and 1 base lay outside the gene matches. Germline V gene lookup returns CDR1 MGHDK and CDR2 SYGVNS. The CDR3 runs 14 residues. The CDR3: CASSEWGQDNEQFF. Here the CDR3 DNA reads TGTGCCAGCAGTGAATGGGGACAGGACAATGAGCAGTTCTTC.

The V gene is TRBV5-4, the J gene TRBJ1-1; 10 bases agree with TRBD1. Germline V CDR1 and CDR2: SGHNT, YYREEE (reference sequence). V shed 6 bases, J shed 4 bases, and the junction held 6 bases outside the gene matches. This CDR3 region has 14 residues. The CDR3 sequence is CASNPGQGSTEAFF. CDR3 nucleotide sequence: TGTGCCAGCAACCCGGGACAGGGGTCCACTGAAGCTTTCTTT.

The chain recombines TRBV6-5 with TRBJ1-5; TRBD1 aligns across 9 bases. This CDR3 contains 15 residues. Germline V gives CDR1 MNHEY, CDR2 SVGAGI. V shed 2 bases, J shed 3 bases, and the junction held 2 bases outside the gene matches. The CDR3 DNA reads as TGTGCCAGCAGTTACGGACAGGGGTCCAATCAGCCCCAGCATTTT. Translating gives CASSYGQGSNQPQHF.

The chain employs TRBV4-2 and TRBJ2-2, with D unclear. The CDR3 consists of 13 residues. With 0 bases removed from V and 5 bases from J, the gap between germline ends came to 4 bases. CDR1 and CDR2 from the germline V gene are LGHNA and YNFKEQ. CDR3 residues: CASSQDRTGELFF. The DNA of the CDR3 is TGTGCCAGCAGCCAAGACAGAACCGGGGAGCTGTTTTTT.

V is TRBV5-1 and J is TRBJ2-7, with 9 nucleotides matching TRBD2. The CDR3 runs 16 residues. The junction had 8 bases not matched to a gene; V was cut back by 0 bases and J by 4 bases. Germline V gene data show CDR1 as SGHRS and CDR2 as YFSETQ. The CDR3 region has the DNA TGCGCCAGCAGCTTGGCGGCTAGCGGGATAGAGTACGAGCAGTACTTC. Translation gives CASSLAASGIEYEQYF.

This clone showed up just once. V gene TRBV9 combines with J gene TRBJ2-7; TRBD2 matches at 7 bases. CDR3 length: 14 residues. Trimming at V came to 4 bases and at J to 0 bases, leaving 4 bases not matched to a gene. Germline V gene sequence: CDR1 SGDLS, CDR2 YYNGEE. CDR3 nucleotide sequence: TGTGCCAGCAGCTACCGGGGGGTCTCCTACGAGCAGTACTTC. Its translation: CASSYRGVSYEQYF.

The CDR3 spells CASSQIRDTHIGGYTF. The CDR3, as DNA: TGTGCCAGCAGTCAGATCCGGGACACACATATAGGTGGCTACACCTTC. This chain links TRBV2 with TRBJ1-2; D is perhaps TRBD1 (6 bases). Between the trimmed V and J ends, which lost 5 bases and 7 bases, there was a span of 23 bases. The CDR3 is 16 residues long. Germline values: CDR1 SNHLY, CDR2 FYNNEI.

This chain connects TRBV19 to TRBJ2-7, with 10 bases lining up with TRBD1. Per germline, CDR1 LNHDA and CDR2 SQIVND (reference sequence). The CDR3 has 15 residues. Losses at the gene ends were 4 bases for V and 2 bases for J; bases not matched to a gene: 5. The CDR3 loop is CASSTYGQGAYEQYF. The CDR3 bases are TGTGCCAGTAGTACTTACGGACAGGGGGCCTACGAGCAGTACTTC.

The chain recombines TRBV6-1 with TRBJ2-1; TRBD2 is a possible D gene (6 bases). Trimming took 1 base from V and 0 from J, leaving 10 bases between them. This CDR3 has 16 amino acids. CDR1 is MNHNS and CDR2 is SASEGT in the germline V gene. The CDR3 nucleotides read TGTGCCAGCAGTGAAGAGGACTACGGCTCCTACAATGAGCAGTTCTTC. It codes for CASSEEDYGSYNEQFF.

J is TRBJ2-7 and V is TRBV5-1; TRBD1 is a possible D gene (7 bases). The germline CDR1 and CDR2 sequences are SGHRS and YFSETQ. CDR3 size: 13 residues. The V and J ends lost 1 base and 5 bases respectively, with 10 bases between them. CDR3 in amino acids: CASSLIRGDEQYF. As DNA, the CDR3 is TGCGCCAGCAGCTTGATCAGGGGGGACGAGCAGTACTTC.

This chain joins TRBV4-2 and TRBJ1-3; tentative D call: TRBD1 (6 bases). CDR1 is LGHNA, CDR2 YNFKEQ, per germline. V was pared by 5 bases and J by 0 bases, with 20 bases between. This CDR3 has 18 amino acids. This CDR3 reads CASSVRLQGITSGNTIYF. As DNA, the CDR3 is TGTGCCAGCAGCGTTCGTTTACAGGGTATTACCTCTGGAAACACCATATATTTT.

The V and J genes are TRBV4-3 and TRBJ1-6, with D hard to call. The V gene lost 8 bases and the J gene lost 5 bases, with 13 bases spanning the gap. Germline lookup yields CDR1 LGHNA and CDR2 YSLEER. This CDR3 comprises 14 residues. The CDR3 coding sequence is TGCGCCAGCCGCTCAGGTTCGGATAATTCACCCCTCCACTTT. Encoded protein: CASRSGSDNSPLHF.

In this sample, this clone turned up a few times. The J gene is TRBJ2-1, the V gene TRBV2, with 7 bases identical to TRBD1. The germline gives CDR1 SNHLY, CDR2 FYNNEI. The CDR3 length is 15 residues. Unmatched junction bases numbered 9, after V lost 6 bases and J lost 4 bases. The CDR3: CASSPGQYLYNEQFF. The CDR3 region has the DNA TGTGCCAGCAGCCCGGGACAGTACCTATACAATGAGCAGTTCTTC.

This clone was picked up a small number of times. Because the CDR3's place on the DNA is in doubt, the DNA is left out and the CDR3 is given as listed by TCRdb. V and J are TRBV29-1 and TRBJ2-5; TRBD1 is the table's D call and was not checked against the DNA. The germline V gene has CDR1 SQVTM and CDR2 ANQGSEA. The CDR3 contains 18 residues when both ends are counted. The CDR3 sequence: CSVLSSSTSGQGVKTQYF.

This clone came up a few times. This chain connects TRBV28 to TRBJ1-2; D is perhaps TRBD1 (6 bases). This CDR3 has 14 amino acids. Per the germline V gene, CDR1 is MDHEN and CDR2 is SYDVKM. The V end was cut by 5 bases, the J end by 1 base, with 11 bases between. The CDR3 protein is CASSPTDSNYGYTF. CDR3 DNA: TGTGCCAGCAGTCCAACGGACAGTAACTATGGCTACACCTTC.

The CDR3 is CSVEAPSSRELFF. Here the CDR3 DNA reads TGCAGCGTTGAAGCCCCAAGTAGCCGGGAACTGTTTTTT. This sequence joins TRBV29-1 and TRBJ1-4; D gene uncertain. Germline CDR1 reads SQVTM; CDR2 reads ANQGSEA. CDR3 length: 13 amino acids. Trimming left V 1 base short and J 12 bases short, with 15 bases between.

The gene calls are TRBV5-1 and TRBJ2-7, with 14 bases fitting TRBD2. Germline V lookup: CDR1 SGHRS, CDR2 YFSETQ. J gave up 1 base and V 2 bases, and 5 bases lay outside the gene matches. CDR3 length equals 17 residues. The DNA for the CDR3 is TGCGCCAGCAGCTTCTTTCGACTAGCGGGAGGGTCCTACGAGCAGTACTTC. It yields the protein CASSFFRLAGGSYEQYF.